A selection of T cell receptor beta chains follows, all from one sample in a study of T cells after yellow fever vaccination. MiXCR, applied by TCRdb to the 5' RACE reads, yields one record per CDR3 protein. Of about 13,000 distinct CDR3 sequences in the sample, 4.9% were seen once. Sequenced here: PBMCs, either bulk or a sorted T-cell subset (CD4+, CD8+, memory, or dextramer-sorted; not recorded which), sampled 45 days after the yellow fever booster vaccination. Receptors were obtained from a man aged 30-40 years who received the YFV17D yellow fever vaccine. CDR3s include the opening cysteine and the closing phenylalanine or tryptophan. Each record gives: J gene, clone size, CDR3 length, V gene, D gene, CDR3 protein, CDR3 DNA. The D gene is left open where the match is weak. Size is omitted from some rows. Given values are once, few, many or a class for expanded clones.

TRBJ2-7	many	16	TRBV9	.	CASSPRAGFAPYEQYF	TGTGCCAGCAGCCCCAGGGCAGGGTTTGCTCCCTACGAGCAGTACTTC
TRBJ1-1	many	13	TRBV7-2	.	CASSLPGFSEAFF	TGTGCCAGCAGCTTACCGGGCTTCTCTGAAGCTTTCTTT
TRBJ2-5	many	16	TRBV10-3	.	CAISEGAGGGQETQYF	TGTGCCATCAGTGAGGGGGCAGGGGGGGGACAAGAGACCCAGTACTTC
TRBJ2-2	many	15	TRBV28	TRBD2	CASSRSGVTTGELFF	TGTGCCAGCAGTCGGAGCGGGGTAACCACCGGGGAGCTGTTTTTT
TRBJ2-2	many	13	TRBV11-2	.	CASSLILPGELFF	TGTGCCAGCAGCTTAATTTTACCCGGGGAGCTGTTTTTT
TRBJ1-2	many	14	TRBV20-1	.	CSASMRGFNYGYTF	TGCAGTGCTAGTATGAGGGGTTTCAACTATGGCTACACCTTC
TRBJ2-7	many	12	TRBV20-1	.	CSASHGSYEQYF	TGCAGTGCTAGTCACGGCTCCTACGAGCAGTACTTC
TRBJ2-1	many	11	TRBV29-1	.	CSARGNNEQFF	TGCAGCGCCCGAGGTAACAATGAGCAGTTCTTC
TRBJ2-7	many	17	TRBV12-3/TRBV12-4	.	CASSLFYTAGEAYEQYF	TGTGCCAGCAGTTTATTCTACACGGCCGGGGAAGCCTACGAGCAGTACTTC
TRBJ2-1	many	17	TRBV5-1	.	CASSGSLRRDVSNEQFF	TGCGCCAGCAGCGGTAGTCTGAGGCGGGATGTAAGCAATGAGCAGTTCTTC
TRBJ1-1	many	13	TRBV6-6	.	CASSYIPNTEAFF	TGTGCCAGCAGTTACATACCGAACACTGAAGCTTTCTTT
TRBJ2-2	.	15	TRBV6-2/TRBV6-3	.	CASRQTVTLTGELFF	TGTGCCAGCAGACAGACAGTTACGTTAACCGGGGAGCTGTTTTTT
TRBJ2-7	many	14	TRBV11-2	.	CASSLVGRYYEQYF	TGTGCCAGCAGCTTAGTAGGCAGATACTACGAGCAGTACTTC
TRBJ2-3	many	12	TRBV5-1	.	CASNDGGNTQYF	TGCGCCAGCAATGACGGAGGGAATACGCAGTATTTT
TRBJ2-3	many	17	TRBV4-3	.	CASSQDLIIGSTDTQYF	TGCGCCAGCAGCCAAGATCTTATAATAGGTAGCACAGATACGCAGTATTTT
TRBJ2-5	many	13	TRBV10-3	TRBD2	CAISGLAQETQYF	TGTGCCATCAGTGGACTAGCCCAAGAGACCCAGTACTTC
TRBJ2-3	medium-sized	14	TRBV3-1	TRBD1	CASSLGQGTDTQYF	TGTGCCAGCAGCCTTGGACAGGGGACAGATACGCAGTATTTT
TRBJ1-1	many	14	TRBV15	TRBD1	CATSREDRVGEAFF	TGTGCCACCAGCAGAGAAGACAGGGTCGGTGAAGCTTTCTTT
TRBJ2-7	few	13	TRBV4-2	.	CASSPGPPGEQYF	TGTGCCAGCAGCCCTGGGCCCCCGGGCGAGCAGTACTTC
TRBJ1-2	many	14	TRBV9	TRBD1	CASSTGQELYGYTF	TGTGCCAGCAGCACGGGACAGGAGCTCTATGGCTACACCTTC
TRBJ2-1	many	16	TRBV20-1	TRBD1	CSAPLGQGSSYNEQFF	TGCAGTGCCCCCCTCGGACAGGGGAGCTCCTACAATGAGCAGTTCTTC
TRBJ2-4	many	13	TRBV19	.	CASKRVGVGIQYF	TGTGCCAGTAAGAGGGTAGGGGTGGGCATTCAGTACTTC
TRBJ2-1	many	12	TRBV7-9	.	CASSQKWDEQFF	TGTGCCAGCAGCCAAAAATGGGATGAGCAGTTCTTC
TRBJ2-2	medium-sized	12	TRBV2	.	CARWGNTGELFF	TGTGCCAGATGGGGGAACACCGGGGAGCTGTTTTTT
TRBJ2-7	many	16	TRBV2	TRBD2	CASSPGTSGFSYEQYF	TGTGCCAGCAGTCCCGGGACTAGCGGGTTCTCCTACGAGCAGTACTTC
TRBJ2-7	many	14	TRBV27	TRBD2	CASSSGGEGYEQYF	TGTGCCAGCAGTTCTGGGGGGGAAGGCTACGAGCAGTACTTC
TRBJ2-1	many	15	TRBV7-2	.	CASRTGPSPYNEQFF	TGTGCCAGCAGAACGGGACCCTCACCCTACAATGAGCAGTTCTTC
TRBJ2-5	many	13	TRBV6-2/TRBV6-3	.	CASRLAEEETQYF	TGTGCCAGCAGGTTGGCAGAAGAAGAGACCCAGTACTTC
TRBJ2-1	many	15	TRBV6-2/TRBV6-3	TRBD2	CASSRLAGGYNEQFF	TGTGCCAGCAGCCGACTAGCGGGAGGCTACAATGAGCAGTTCTTC
TRBJ2-7	many	12	TRBV6-5	.	CASRRPRGEQYF	TGTGCCAGCAGACGCCCCAGGGGCGAGCAGTACTTC
TRBJ2-5	many	14	TRBV18	.	CASSPPSHQETQYF	TGTGCCAGCTCACCACCGTCCCACCAAGAGACCCAGTACTTC
TRBJ2-7	many	15	TRBV18	.	CASSPGSVSATGQYF	TGTGCCAGCTCACCGGGAAGCGTATCCGCTACGGGGCAGTACTTC
TRBJ2-7	many	11	TRBV7-2	.	CASSYNYEQYF	TGTGCCAGCAGCTACAACTACGAGCAGTACTTC
TRBJ1-1	many	12	TRBV7-6	.	CASSDSNTEAFF	TGTGCCAGCAGCGACTCGAACACTGAAGCTTTCTTT
TRBJ2-1	few	16	TRBV20-1	TRBD1	CSARDQTGVGYNEQFF	TGCAGTGCTAGAGATCAAACAGGGGTGGGGTACAATGAGCAGTTCTTC
TRBJ2-1	few	19	TRBV12-3/TRBV12-4	TRBD2	CASIPGLAGPRAVYGEQFF	TGTGCCAGCATCCCGGGACTAGCGGGACCCAGGGCGGTATATGGTGAGCAGTTCTTC
TRBJ1-6	many	14	TRBV5-4	.	CVSGAGTVNSPLHF	TGTGTCTCAGGGGCCGGGACGGTGAATTCACCCCTCCACTTT
TRBJ2-1	many	13	TRBV7-7	TRBD2	CASGGSSYNEQFF	TGTGCTAGCGGGGGGAGCTCCTACAATGAGCAGTTCTTC
TRBJ2-1	many	19	TRBV4-3	.	CASSQGRLDGTGAYNEQFF	TGCGCCAGCAGCCAAGGCCGTTTGGACGGGACGGGGGCTTACAATGAGCAGTTCTTC
TRBJ2-3	many	16	TRBV12-3/TRBV12-4	TRBD2	CASSFQLAGGLLSQYF	TGTGCCAGCAGTTTCCAGCTAGCGGGAGGGTTGTTGTCGCAGTATTTT
TRBJ2-1	many	15	TRBV5-1	TRBD2	CASSLPSGSYNEQFF	TGCGCCAGCAGTTTACCGAGCGGGAGTTACAATGAGCAGTTCTTC
TRBJ2-1	many	16	TRBV18	.	CASSPPVGGFLVEQFF	TGTGCCAGCTCACCACCGGTCGGGGGTTTTCTTGTTGAGCAGTTCTTC
TRBJ2-7	many	14	TRBV29-1	TRBD2	CSVEYGTRINEQYF	TGCAGCGTTGAATACGGGACTAGGATTAACGAGCAGTACTTC
TRBJ1-5	many	13	TRBV29-1	.	CSVTTGSNQPQHF	TGCAGCGTTACCACTGGGTCTAATCAGCCCCAGCATTTT
TRBJ2-7	many	14	TRBV6-2/TRBV6-3	.	CASSYSLGAYEQYF	TGTGCCAGCAGTTACTCTCTGGGGGCGTACGAGCAGTACTTC
TRBJ2-2	many	15	TRBV10-3	.	CATQPGSTNTGELFF	TGTGCCACACAGCCGGGTTCTACGAACACCGGGGAGCTGTTTTTT
TRBJ2-6	many	16	TRBV11-2	.	CASTSDQSAGANVLTF	TGTGCCAGCACCTCCGACCAGAGCGCGGGGGCCAACGTCCTGACTTTC
TRBJ2-5	many	15	TRBV7-6	.	CASSLVFGVQETQYF	TGTGCCAGCAGCTTAGTTTTCGGCGTACAAGAGACCCAGTACTTC
TRBJ2-3	many	11	TRBV18	.	CASSPLDTQYF	TGTGCCAGCTCACCACTAGATACGCAGTATTTT
TRBJ2-3	many	14	TRBV28	.	CASSLVIGTDTQYF	TGTGCCAGCAGTTTAGTGATAGGCACAGATACGCAGTATTTT
TRBJ2-3	many	13	TRBV5-1	.	CASSLETVDTQYF	TGCGCCAGCAGCTTGGAAACAGTAGATACGCAGTATTTT
TRBJ2-1	many	13	TRBV7-8	TRBD2	CASSRGGGNEQFF	TGTGCCAGCAGCCGGGGGGGGGGCAATGAGCAGTTCTTC